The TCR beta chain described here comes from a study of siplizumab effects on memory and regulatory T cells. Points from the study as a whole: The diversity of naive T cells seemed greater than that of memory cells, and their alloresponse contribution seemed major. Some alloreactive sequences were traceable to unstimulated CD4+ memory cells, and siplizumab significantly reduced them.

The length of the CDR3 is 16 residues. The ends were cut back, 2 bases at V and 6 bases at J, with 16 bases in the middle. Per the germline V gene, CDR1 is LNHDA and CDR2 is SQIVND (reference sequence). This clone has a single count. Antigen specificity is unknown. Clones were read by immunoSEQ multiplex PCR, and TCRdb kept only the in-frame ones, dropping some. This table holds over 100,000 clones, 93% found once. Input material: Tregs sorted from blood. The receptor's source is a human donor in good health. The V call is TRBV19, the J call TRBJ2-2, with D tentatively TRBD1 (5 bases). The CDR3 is CASSIMAQGGAGELFF. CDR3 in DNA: TGTGCCAGTAGTATAATGGCCCAGGGTGGTGCCGGGGAGCTGTTTTTT. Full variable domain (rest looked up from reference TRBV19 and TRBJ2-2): DGGITQSPKYLFRKEGQNVTLSCEQNLNHDAMYWYRQDPGQGLRLIYYSQIVNDFQKGDIAEGYSVSREKKESFPLTVTSAQKNPTAFYLCASSIMAQGGAGELFFGEGSRLTVL.